This entry is about one TCR beta chain. Its antigen is as yet unknown. CDR1 and CDR2 from the germline V gene are MNHEY and SMNVEV (reference sequence). CDR3 size: 17 residues. The trim removed 5 bases at V and 0 bases at J, leaving 9 bases unmatched. This sample was included in a study of blood T cells in healthy people across ages. Using a J-beta primer mix together with a sample-barcoded 5' primer, a second PCR was run for roughly 7 to 12 cycles. TCRdb passed the 5' RACE reads through MiXCR, listing each CDR3 protein once. The sample includes around 1,500,000 distinct CDR3 sequences, 42% of them seen just once. Study conclusions and caveats: From one million sequenced T cells, diversity estimates were lower bounds. Compared with aged donors, long-lived donors showed fewer expanded clones, suggesting selection. Across samples, TCR beta diversity tracked strongly with naive T cell percentage.

The J gene is TRBJ1-4, the V gene TRBV27; 7 bases agree with TRBD1. The source of this sequence is a young woman in good health. Sequenced sample: blood. DNA of the CDR3: TGTGCCAGCAGTCCCCGGGACAGTCCTACAACTAATGAAAAACTGTTTTTT. Translation gives CASSPRDSPTTNEKLFF.